This T cell receptor beta chain was sequenced for a study of blood T cell repertoires in COVID-19. Study at large: COVID-19 samples, acute and convalescent, were from the United States, Italy and Spain.

The germline CDR1 and CDR2 sequences are KGHDR and SFDVKD. V gave up 5 bases and J gave up 7 bases; unmatched junction bases: 12. This CDR3 is 16 amino acids long. Seattle cases were enrolled at active infection and followed longitudinally. Authors' processing steps: Reference gene primer amplification gave estimated nucleated cell counts. TCRdb's table, derived via immunoSEQ multiplex PCR, lists solely in-frame clones and lacks some. V, J and clone size reflect that table, while D and trimming were determined from the DNA. The sample carries fewer than 250,000 clones, more than 75% recorded once. The chain is built from TRBV24-1 and TRBJ2-1; 8 nucleotides line up with TRBD1. This clonotype was sampled from a woman aged 60-75 years with COVID-19, enrolled during active disease. Sequenced input: peripheral blood. CDR3 sequence reads: CATSGHIPGTGNEQFF. The CDR3 DNA reads TGTGCCACCAGTGGTCACATACCCGGGACAGGTAATGAGCAGTTCTTC.